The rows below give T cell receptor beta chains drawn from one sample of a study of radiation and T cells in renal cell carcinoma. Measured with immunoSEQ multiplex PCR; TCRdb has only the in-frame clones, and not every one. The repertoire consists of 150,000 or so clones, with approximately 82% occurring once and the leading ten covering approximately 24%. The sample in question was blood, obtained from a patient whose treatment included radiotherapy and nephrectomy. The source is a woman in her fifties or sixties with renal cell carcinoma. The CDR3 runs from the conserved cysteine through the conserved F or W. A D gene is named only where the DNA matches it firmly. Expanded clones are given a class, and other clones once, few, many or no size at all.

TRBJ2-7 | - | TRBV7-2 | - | CASSLVVGDSEQYF | TGTGCCAGCAGCTTAGTGGTGGGAGATTCCGAGCAGTACTTC
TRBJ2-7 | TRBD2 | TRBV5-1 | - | CASSPMGGDKGEQYF | TGCGCCAGCAGCCCCATGGGAGGGGATAAAGGCGAGCAGTACTTC
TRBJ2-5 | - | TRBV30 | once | CAWSVGGRAVETQYF | TGTGCCTGGAGTGTTGGGGGCAGGGCGGTCGAGACCCAGTACTTC
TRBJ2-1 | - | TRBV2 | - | CASSEQQGLSYNEQFF | TGTGCCAGCAGTGAGCAGCAGGGTCTTTCCTACAATGAGCAGTTCTTC
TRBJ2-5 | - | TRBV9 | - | CASSAGVDYQETQYF | TGTGCCAGCAGCGCAGGGGTGGACTACCAAGAGACCCAGTACTTC
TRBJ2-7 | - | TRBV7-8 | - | CASSLGPAGEQYF | TGTGCCAGCAGCTTAGGACCTGCGGGCGAGCAGTACTTC
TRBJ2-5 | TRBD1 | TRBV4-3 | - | CASSKGTGGAETQYF | TGCGCCAGCAGCAAAGGGACAGGGGGGGCAGAGACCCAGTACTTC
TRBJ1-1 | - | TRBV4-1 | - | CASSPLGGLSTEAFF | TGCGCCAGCAGCCCCCTCGGGGGCCTGAGCACTGAAGCTTTCTTT
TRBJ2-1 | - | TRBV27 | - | CASTRAGYNEQFF | TGTGCCAGCACCCGGGCAGGCTACAATGAGCAGTTCTTC
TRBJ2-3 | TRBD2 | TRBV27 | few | CASSSGLAGDTQYF | TGTGCCAGCAGTTCGGGACTAGCGGGAGATACGCAGTATTTT
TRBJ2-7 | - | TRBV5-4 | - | CASSPRREEQYF | TGTGCCAGCAGCCCCAGGAGGGAAGAGCAGTACTTC
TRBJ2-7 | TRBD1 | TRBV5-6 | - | CASSSGTGSSYEQYF | TGTGCCAGCAGCTCCGGGACAGGGAGCTCCTACGAGCAGTACTTC
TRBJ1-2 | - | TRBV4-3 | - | CASSQARTSPYGYTF | TGCGCCAGCAGCCAAGCGAGAACATCTCCCTATGGCTACACCTTC
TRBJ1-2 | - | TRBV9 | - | CASSADVTGAYGYTF | TGTGCCAGCAGCGCGGACGTGACAGGCGCCTATGGCTACACCTTC
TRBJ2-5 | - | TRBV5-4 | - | CASSPLGAPETQYF | TGTGCCAGCAGCCCCCTTGGGGCGCCAGAGACCCAGTACTTC
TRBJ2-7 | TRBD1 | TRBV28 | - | CASQASGQASEQYF | TGTGCCAGTCAGGCGTCGGGACAGGCGAGCGAGCAGTACTTC
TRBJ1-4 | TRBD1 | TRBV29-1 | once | CSVEEGAGEKLFF | TGCAGCGTTGAGGAGGGGGCTGGGGAAAAACTGTTTTTT
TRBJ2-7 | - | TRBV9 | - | CASSESPHINYEQYF | TGTGCCAGCAGCGAGAGCCCCCATATCAACTACGAGCAGTACTTC